The 30 T cell receptor beta chains given below trace back to one sample, sequenced in a study of beta chain features in type 1 diabetes. Points from the study as a whole: Within each of all four CD4+ subsets, Type 1 diabetes patients had TCRB CDR3s that were moderately but significantly shorter.

The antigens of these receptors remain unknown. Expressed TCRB transcripts were sequenced because the entire RNA isolate underwent reverse transcription. Some clones are missing from TCRdb's copy, which holds only in-frame ones; the method was immunoSEQ multiplex PCR. The sample has 250,000 to 300,000 clones; roughly an eighth are singletons. What was sequenced was naive CD4+ T cells from blood. The receptors here all came from a man aged 25 to 45 with type 1 diabetes.

The J gene is TRBJ1-2, the V gene TRBV6-5; D may be TRBD1 (6 bases). V was pared by 2 bases and J by 2 bases, with 12 bases between. The CDR3 contains 15 residues. Per the germline V gene, CDR1 is MNHEY and CDR2 is SVGAGI. Here the CDR3 DNA reads TGTGCCAGCAGTTACGGCACAGGGAAGAACTATGGCTACACCTTC. The encoded protein is CASSYGTGKNYGYTF.

The chain couples TRBV5-4 to TRBJ1-2; D may be TRBD1 (5 bases). Trimming shortened V by 0 bases and J by 7 bases, and 10 bases separated the two germline ends. Germline CDR1 SGHNT, CDR2 YYREEE (reference sequence). This CDR3 region has 13 residues. This chain's CDR3 is CASSLAGYGGYTF. As DNA, the CDR3 is TGTGCCAGCAGCTTGGCAGGGTACGGTGGCTACACCTTC.

This clone showed up just a few times. V usage is TRBV27 and J usage is TRBJ2-1; TRBD2 aligns across 8 bases. Germline loops: CDR1 MNHEY, CDR2 SMNVEV (reference sequence). J was trimmed by 5 bases and V by 7 bases; bases with no gene match: 10. This CDR3 comprises 15 residues. CDR3 sequence reads: CASILFSGTHNEQFF. CDR3 coding DNA: TGTGCCAGCATCTTGTTTAGCGGGACCCACAATGAGCAGTTCTTC.

The CDR3 region has the DNA TGTGCCAGCGGAGGGATCGGGGAGCTGTTTTTT. Translating it yields CASGGIGELFF. The chain combines TRBV6-6 with TRBJ2-2, with a possible D match to TRBD2 (6 bases). The CDR3 is 11 residues long. Per germline, CDR1 MNHNY and CDR2 SVGAGI (reference sequence). The V end lost 8 bases, the J end lost 7 bases, and 8 bases lay between the germline ends.

The V and J genes are TRBV7-9 and TRBJ2-7, with 12 bases identical to TRBD2. In germline, CDR1 is SEHNR, CDR2 FQNEAQ (reference sequence). The CDR3 contains 15 residues. V was clipped by 6 bases and J by 1 base; unmatched bases: 4. In DNA form, the CDR3 reads TGTGCCAGCAGTCAACTAGCGGGAGGTTCCTACGAGCAGTACTTC. Protein: CASSQLAGGSYEQYF.

This clone turned up a few times. V gene TRBV7-9 combines with J gene TRBJ2-1; tentative D call: TRBD2 (5 bases). Trimming took 4 bases from V and 3 from J, leaving 13 bases between them. The CDR3 length is 15 residues. The germline gives CDR1 SEHNR, CDR2 FQNEAQ (reference sequence). The chain's CDR3 is CASSSWTGNYNEQFF. DNA for the CDR3: TGTGCCAGCAGCTCCTGGACTGGAAACTACAATGAGCAGTTCTTC.

This clone was detected a few times. This chain joins TRBV2 and TRBJ2-1, with 8 nucleotides matching TRBD2. This CDR3 has 15 residues. V lost 2 bases, J lost 8 bases, and 8 bases stayed unmatched. CDR1 is SNHLY, CDR2 FYNNEI, per germline. In nucleotides, the CDR3 is TGTGCCAGCAGTGAACAGGGGACTAGATCGGATGAGCAGTTCTTC. It yields the protein CASSEQGTRSDEQFF.

This clone showed up just a few times. The V call is TRBV4-2, the J call TRBJ2-5; tentatively, D is TRBD2 (5 bases). Germline lookup yields CDR1 LGHNA and CDR2 YNFKEQ. The CDR3 spans 14 residues. V lost 4 bases, J lost 5 bases, and 14 bases lay in between. CDR3 sequence: CASSRDYPGETQYF. The CDR3 nucleotides are TGTGCCAGCAGCCGTGACTACCCGGGGGAGACCCAGTACTTC.

This clone was seen a few times. J is TRBJ1-1 and V is TRBV28; D is ambiguous. CDR1 is MDHEN, CDR2 SYDVKM, per germline. V lost 1 base and J lost 7, with 7 bases in between. The CDR3 length is 12 residues. The CDR3 spells CASSLFGGEAFF. Written as DNA, the CDR3 is TGTGCCAGCAGTTTATTCGGCGGTGAAGCTTTCTTT.

This clone has just a few counts. The chain links TRBV9 to TRBJ2-1; 8 bases are shared with TRBD2. J lost 0 bases, V lost 7 bases, and 9 bases had no gene match. Germline lookup yields CDR1 SGDLS and CDR2 YYNGEE. CDR3 length equals 16 residues. The CDR3 loop is CASGGSGMSSYNEQFF. DNA of the CDR3: TGTGCCAGCGGTGGTAGCGGGATGAGCTCCTACAATGAGCAGTTCTTC.

The rearrangement uses TRBV13 and TRBJ2-5; 7 bases align to TRBD2. With V trimmed by 5 bases and J by 2 bases, 2 bases remained unmatched. CDR3 length: 13 amino acids. Germline lookup yields CDR1 PRHDT and CDR2 FYEKMQ (reference sequence). CDR3 sequence: CASSQAGQETQYF. CDR3 bases: TGTGCCAGCAGCCAAGCGGGGCAAGAGACCCAGTACTTC.

This clone was recorded a few times. The chain combines TRBV4-3 with TRBJ2-1; 8 nucleotides line up with TRBD2. Germline CDR1 LGHNA, CDR2 YSLEER. V shed 4 bases and J 8 bases; nucleotides not matched to a gene: 10. The CDR3 is 15 residues long. The CDR3 bases are TGCGCCAGCAGCCCGGCGGGAGGACTTCCCCATGAGCAGTTCTTC. This gives the protein CASSPAGGLPHEQFF.

This clone was observed a few times. The rearrangement joins TRBV29-1 to TRBJ1-1; a weak D match, TRBD1 (5 bases). The CDR3 covers 13 residues. Germline values: CDR1 SQVTM, CDR2 ANQGSEA. Trimming removed 7 bases at V and 0 bases at J, with 12 bases between. CDR3 residues: CSALKGLNTEAFF. The CDR3 DNA reads TGCAGCGCCTTAAAGGGGTTGAACACTGAAGCTTTCTTT.

This chain links TRBV7-9 with TRBJ1-2; the match to TRBD1 covers 7 bases. Looked up from germline, CDR1 is SEHNR and CDR2 is FQNEAQ (reference sequence). V trimming: 5 bases; J trimming: 8 bases; junction bases outside the gene matches: 17. The CDR3 consists of 16 residues. CDR3 loop: CASSRTGETHLKGYTF. The CDR3 nucleotides read TGTGCCAGCAGCAGAACAGGGGAGACTCATCTTAAAGGCTACACCTTC.

The rearrangement uses TRBV28 and TRBJ1-2; D possibly corresponds to TRBD1 (6 bases). The CDR3 consists of 15 residues. V was cut by 10 bases and J by 8 bases, with 26 bases left in between. The germline V gene has CDR1 MDHEN and CDR2 SYDVKM. The CDR3 DNA reads TGTGCCACCCTCGTGTCCGTAGGGGGGGCTAGGGGCTACACCTTC. Translated, it gives CATLVSVGGARGYTF.

Only one count was recorded for this clone. The chain is built from TRBV9 and TRBJ2-3; D unresolved. The CDR3 runs 14 residues. Germline V CDR1 and CDR2: SGDLS, YYNGEE. Trimming stripped 0 bases from V and 2 bases from J, with 7 bases between. The CDR3 reads CASSVGLATDTQYF. In DNA, the CDR3 is TGTGCCAGCAGCGTAGGACTCGCCACAGATACGCAGTATTTT.

The chain employs TRBV30 and TRBJ1-5; D unclear. V was clipped by 4 bases and J by 7 bases, with 17 bases between them. This CDR3 is 14 amino acids long. Germline CDR1 and CDR2: GTSNPN and SVGIG (reference sequence). The CDR3: CAWTSGISGQPQHF. CDR3 bases: TGTGCCTGGACCTCGGGGATCTCCGGGCAGCCCCAGCATTTT.

This clone was counted a few times. The J gene is TRBJ2-5, the V gene TRBV5-1; TRBD1 might be the D (6 bases). Per the germline V gene, CDR1 is SGHRS and CDR2 is YFSETQ. The CDR3 has 15 amino acids. Trimming stripped 4 bases from V and 5 bases from J, with 18 bases between. Here the CDR3 DNA reads TGCGCCAGCAGCCCTGGGGGCAGGGGTGAGGAGACCCAGTACTTC. It is translated as CASSPGGRGEETQYF. The full variable domain, with the rest looked up from reference TRBV5-1 and TRBJ2-5, is KAGVTQTPRYLIKTRGQQVTLSCSPISGHRSVSWYQQTPGQGLQFLFEYFSETQRNKGNFPGRFSGRQFSNSRSEMNVSTLELGDSALYLCASSPGGRGEETQYFGPGTRLLVL.

This clone has just a few counts. This rearrangement joins TRBV2 to TRBJ2-6, with no clear D. Germline CDR1 SNHLY, CDR2 FYNNEI. V dropped 5 bases and J dropped 0 bases, with 11 bases sitting between them. The CDR3 length is 16 residues. The chain's CDR3 is CASSLAHISGANVLTF. In nucleotides, the CDR3 is TGTGCCAGCAGTTTAGCACACATCTCTGGGGCCAACGTCCTGACTTTC.

This clone was picked up a small number of times. The chain combines TRBV29-1 with TRBJ2-1, with a possible D match to TRBD2 (5 bases). Germline CDR1 is SQVTM and CDR2 is ANQGSEA. V dropped 7 bases and J dropped 6 bases, with 13 bases sitting between them. The CDR3 runs to 12 residues. CDR3 nucleotide sequence: TGCAGCGCTTACCTCGGACTCAATGAGCAGTTCTTC. Amino acids: CSAYLGLNEQFF.

This chain links TRBV5-6 with TRBJ2-1; 11 nucleotides line up with TRBD2. CDR1 and CDR2 (germline): SGHDT, YYEEEE. Trimming removed 3 bases from V and 4 bases from J; junction bases left unmatched: 9. The CDR3 runs to 17 residues. The CDR3 protein is CASSSVLAGVVYNEQFF. CDR3 nucleotides: TGTGCCAGCAGCTCTGTACTAGCGGGAGTAGTGTACAATGAGCAGTTCTTC.

The chain employs TRBV7-8 and TRBJ2-3; no clear D gene. Germline V gives CDR1 SGHVS, CDR2 FQNEAQ. The CDR3 has 15 amino acids. Deletions cut 5 bases from V and 2 bases from J, with 14 bases between. CDR3 sequence: CASSPRPVSTDTQYF. The CDR3 region has the DNA TGTGCCAGCAGCCCCCGTCCCGTTTCCACAGATACGCAGTATTTT.

Here the CDR3 reads CASRGAGSGEQFF. CDR3 DNA: TGTGCCAGCAGGGGGGCCGGGTCGGGGGAGCAGTTCTTC. The rearrangement joins TRBV11-2 to TRBJ2-1, with D tentatively TRBD1 (6 bases). Trimming took 6 bases from V and 10 from J, leaving 16 bases between them. This CDR3 contains 13 residues. Germline CDR1 reads SGHAT; CDR2 reads FQNNGV.

V and J are TRBV6-1 and TRBJ2-1; 12 positions match TRBD2. The CDR3 runs to 15 residues. The V segment lost 5 bases and the J segment 6 bases; nucleotides outside the gene matches: 5. The germline V gene has CDR1 MNHNS and CDR2 SASEGT. The CDR3 coding sequence is TGTGCCAGCAGTAAGGGGACTAGCGGGCGCAATGAGCAGTTCTTC. Amino acids: CASSKGTSGRNEQFF.

The chain combines TRBV27 with TRBJ1-2; D unclear. Germline V gene data show CDR1 as MNHEY and CDR2 as SMNVEV (reference sequence). The length of the CDR3 is 12 residues. The V end lost 4 bases, the J end lost 4 bases, and 7 bases lay between the germline ends. CDR3 sequence reads: CASSSYSYGYTF. The CDR3 nucleotides read TGTGCCAGCAGTTCCTACAGCTATGGCTACACCTTC.

This clone was counted between two and nine times. The chain is built from TRBV9 and TRBJ2-7, with 7 bases aligning to TRBD1. Germline trimming cut 0 bases from V and 6 bases from J; bases unmatched to any gene: 12. This CDR3 comprises 16 residues. Per germline, CDR1 SGDLS and CDR2 YYNGEE. The chain's CDR3 is CASSVGGTVDWGEQYF. The DNA for the CDR3 is TGTGCCAGCAGCGTAGGGGGGACAGTGGACTGGGGCGAGCAGTACTTC.

V is TRBV6-5 and J is TRBJ2-7; D is possibly TRBD2 (5 bases). V lost 2 bases to trimming and J lost 1 base, with 12 bases between them. The CDR3 has 15 residues. Germline values: CDR1 MNHEY, CDR2 SVGAGI. CDR3 bases: TGTGCCAGCAGTTACGACGCGGGCAGGTCCTACGAGCAGTACTTC. This codes for CASSYDAGRSYEQYF.

There are a few counts of this clone. In DNA form, the CDR3 reads TGTGCCAGCAGCGTAGCTGTAGGAGGTCCGGAGCTGTTTTTT. This gives the protein CASSVAVGGPELFF. The chain links TRBV9 to TRBJ2-2; D possibly corresponds to TRBD2 (5 bases). Germline V gives CDR1 SGDLS, CDR2 YYNGEE. CDR3 size: 14 residues. Trimming left V 0 bases short and J 10 bases short, with 13 bases between.

This rearrangement joins TRBV4-2 to TRBJ2-2; 10 bases fit TRBD2. Germline assignment: CDR1 LGHNA and CDR2 YNFKEQ. With V trimmed by 5 bases and J by 5 bases, 8 bases remained unmatched. The CDR3 is 16 amino acids. The CDR3 sequence: CASSTSSGSVTGELFF. The CDR3 bases are TGTGCCAGCAGCACCTCTAGCGGGAGTGTGACCGGGGAGCTGTTTTTT.

This chain connects TRBV30 to TRBJ2-7; possibly TRBD1 for D (6 bases). This CDR3 comprises 15 residues. Trimming left V 4 bases short and J 3 bases short, with 19 bases between. Germline assignment: CDR1 GTSNPN and CDR2 SVGIG (reference sequence). Here the CDR3 reads CAWTLGTTLSYEQYF. The CDR3 DNA is TGTGCCTGGACCCTCGGGACAACCCTCAGCTACGAGCAGTACTTC.